The next 8 T cell receptor beta chains were all read from a single sample in a study of shared clonotypes between healthy human individuals. Data came from immunoSEQ multiplex PCR; TCRdb stores just in-frame clones and leaves some out. This table holds around 500,000 clones, around 80% found once. Sequenced input: PBMCs. These receptors originate from a woman aged 40-49 years in good health. Some clones in this sample may be carry-over from other donors' samples.

The V and J genes are TRBV7-8 and TRBJ2-1, with 8 bases that match TRBD2. Looked up from germline, CDR1 is SGHVS and CDR2 is FQNEAQ. The CDR3 loop spans 14 amino acids. With V trimmed by 4 bases and J by 8 bases, 7 bases remained unmatched. The CDR3 nucleotides are TGTGCCAGCAGCTCATATAGCGGGAAGGATGAGCAGTTCTTC. Protein sequence: CASSSYSGKDEQFF.

The chain recombines TRBV28 with TRBJ1-5, with 12 bases aligning to TRBD1. CDR3 length: 16 residues. Germline V lookup: CDR1 MDHEN, CDR2 SYDVKM. J gave up 6 bases and V 4 bases, and 7 bases lay outside the gene matches. CDR3 in DNA: TGTGCCAGCAGTTCGCCGGGGACAGGGGGCGGTCAGCCCCAGCATTTT. Translating it yields CASSSPGTGGGQPQHF.

This chain links TRBV7-9 with TRBJ1-2; D is possibly TRBD1 (5 bases). Per germline, CDR1 SEHNR and CDR2 FQNEAQ (reference sequence). The CDR3 runs to 14 residues. With 2 bases removed from V and 2 bases from J, the gap between germline ends came to 9 bases. DNA of the CDR3: TGTGCCAGCAGCTTATCGGGGGGGAACTATGGCTACACCTTC. This encodes CASSLSGGNYGYTF.

This clone was observed many times. The genes are TRBV9 and TRBJ2-1; D uncertain. Trimming took 4 bases from V and 2 from J, leaving 13 bases between them. There are 15 residues in the CDR3. Germline CDR1 is SGDLS and CDR2 is YYNGEE. The CDR3 bases are TGTGCCAGCAGCTTAGTTCCAGAGGCCTACAATGAGCAGTTCTTC. This encodes CASSLVPEAYNEQFF.

The rearrangement joins TRBV7-9 to TRBJ1-1; weak D call: TRBD1 (5 bases). Germline lookup yields CDR1 SEHNR and CDR2 FQNEAQ (reference sequence). Trimming stripped 2 bases from V and 3 bases from J, with 10 bases between. This CDR3 region has 14 residues. The CDR3 loop is CASSLFGGHTEAFF. Written as DNA, the CDR3 is TGTGCCAGCAGCTTATTTGGGGGTCACACTGAAGCTTTCTTT. The whole variable domain, filled in from reference TRBV7-9 and TRBJ1-1, reads DTGVSQNPRHKITKRGQNVTFRCDPISEHNRLYWYRQTLGQGPEFLTYFQNEAQLEKSRLLSDRFSAERPKGSFSTLEIQRTEQGDSAMYLCASSLFGGHTEAFFGQGTRLTVV.

V and J are TRBV10-3 and TRBJ1-4; D uncertain. CDR1 and CDR2 (germline): ENHRY, SYGVKD. V was pared by 8 bases and J by 7 bases, with 8 bases between. This CDR3 has 11 amino acids. DNA of the CDR3: TGTGCCATCGGGGTTTTTGAAAAACTGTTTTTT. This encodes CAIGVFEKLFF.

The V gene is TRBV29-1, the J gene TRBJ2-1; D remains unclear. This CDR3 region has 11 residues. Germline CDR1 reads SQVTM; CDR2 reads ANQGSEA. The V gene lost 6 bases and the J gene lost 7 bases, with 10 bases spanning the gap. For the CDR3, the DNA is TGCAGCGTGGACGTCTCTAATGAGCAGTTCTTC. This gives the protein CSVDVSNEQFF.

V gene TRBV9 combines with J gene TRBJ2-1; D is unresolved. V lost 1 base and J 6 bases, leaving 8 bases between the germline ends. Germline V gene data show CDR1 as SGDLS and CDR2 as YYNGEE. CDR3 length: 13 residues. CDR3 DNA: TGTGCCAGCAGCGTACAGTCCGTCAATGAGCAGTTCTTC. It is translated as CASSVQSVNEQFF.